The clone carrying this T cell receptor (beta chain) showed up many times. The antigen is undetermined. Trimming removed 0 bases from V and 2 bases from J, with 17 bases in between. Per the germline V gene, CDR1 is SGHDN and CDR2 is FVKESK. The length of the CDR3 is 17 residues. It was less than 13 ml of fresh peripheral blood that supplied the PBMCs. This specimen comes from a study of T cells in Graves' hyperthyroidism and ophthalmopathy. Overall study findings and caveats: A 13 V-J signature model discriminated ophthalmopathy versus stable hyperthyroidism.

What was amplified from RNA transcripts were TCR beta CDR3 regions. The HTBI set primed first-round TCR CDR3 RT-PCR. TCRdb ran MiXCR on the multiplex PCR reads and lists one entry per CDR3 protein. The top ten hold 3.7% of the sample, which has 380,000 or so distinct CDR3 sequences, approximately 19% seen once. V and J are TRBV14 and TRBJ2-7; TRBD2 might be the D (5 bases). The origin of this receptor is a woman younger than 35 with Graves' hyperthyroidism. Sequencing input: blood. The CDR3 sequence is CASSQDEGRLGAYEQYF. For the CDR3, the DNA is TGTGCCAGCAGCCAAGATGAAGGTAGGCTCGGGGCCTACGAGCAGTACTTC.